The T cell receptor (beta chain) under discussion was sequenced for a study of shared clonotypes between healthy human individuals. Unsorted PBMC DNA went through sequencing on ten immunoSEQ deep assay plates. In the authors' methods: ImmunoSEQ sequences covered only the junction and lacked quality scores; filtering therefore differed. Clones were read by immunoSEQ multiplex PCR, and TCRdb kept only the in-frame ones, dropping some. The DNA was the basis for D and trimming; V, J and clone size are from that table. In the table there are 520,000 or so clones, 79% of which are singletons. On this clone itself: The sample has other DNA sequences that encode this CDR3 too.

The V gene lost 2 bases and the J gene lost 4 bases, with 6 bases spanning the gap. Germline CDR1 and CDR2: SGHDN and FVKESK. This CDR3 is 12 amino acids long. What was sequenced was PBMCs. The rearrangement uses TRBV14 and TRBJ2-7, with D perhaps matching TRBD1 (5 bases). This receptor was identified in a middle-aged woman in good health. Some clones in this sample may be carry-over from other donors' samples. CDR3 in amino acids: CASSQTGYEQYF. CDR3 DNA: TGTGCCAGCAGCCAAACAGGTTACGAGCAGTACTTC.